These T cell receptor beta chains were read from a single sample in a study of T cells in Graves' hyperthyroidism and ophthalmopathy. TCRdb ran MiXCR on the multiplex PCR reads and lists one entry per CDR3 protein. Of around 540,000 distinct CDR3 sequences listed, 40% to 55% are singletons. The source material was peripheral blood or thyroid tissue (not recorded which). Source of these receptors: a woman aged 18-30 years with Graves' hyperthyroidism. Each CDR3 is given with its conserved first and last residue. The D gene is left open where the match is weak. The size entry is marked missing in some rows and otherwise reads once, few, many or a size class.

TRBV19	NA	TRBJ1-4	NA	CASSVSRQPRQKLFF	TGTGCCAGTAGTGTTTCAAGACAGCCACGACAAAAACTGTTTTTT
TRBV25-1	once	TRBJ1-2	TRBD1	CASSLTGGRYGYTF	TGTGCCAGCAGCCTGACAGGGGGACGCTATGGCTACACCTTC
TRBV5-1	NA	TRBJ1-5	TRBD1	CASSRDRGVDQPQHF	TGTGCCAGCAGCAGGGACAGGGGGGTCGATCAGCCCCAGCATTTT
TRBV7-9	NA	TRBJ1-5	NA	CASSLGDYQPQHF	TGTGCCAGCAGCTTAGGGGACTATCAGCCCCAGCATTTT
TRBV6-5	NA	TRBJ2-7	NA	CAGSYPDGLGTQYF	TGTGCCGGCAGTTACCCGGACGGGCTCGGAACGCAGTACTTC
TRBV9	NA	TRBJ1-6	NA	CASSVDSLWPLHF	TGTGCCAGCAGCGTAGACAGCCTTTGGCCCCTCCACTTT
TRBV7-9	many	TRBJ2-5	NA	CASSTTERSQETQYF	TGTGCCAGCAGCACAACCGAGCGGTCACAAGAGACCCAGTACTTC
TRBV29-1	once	TRBJ1-1	NA	CASSVVGVNTEAFF	TGTGCCAGTAGTGTCGTAGGGGTGAACACTGAAGCTTTCTTT
TRBV15	many	TRBJ1-2	NA	CATSGRVAYGYTF	TGTGCCACCAGCGGCAGGGTGGCCTATGGCTACACCTTC
TRBV7-9	few	TRBJ2-7	NA	CASSSPGTRGEEQYF	TGTGCCAGCAGCTCCCCGGGGACAAGGGGAGAGGAGCAGTACTTC
TRBV11-1	NA	TRBJ2-7	TRBD2	CASSLSGSSTYEQYF	TGTGCCAGCAGCTTAAGCGGGAGCTCTACCTACGAGCAGTACTTC
TRBV29-1	NA	TRBJ1-1	NA	CSYETGNTEAFF	TGCAGCTACGAGACAGGGAACACTGAAGCTTTCTTT
TRBV10-3	NA	TRBJ1-6	TRBD1	CAISDSGTGTGSPLHF	TGTGCCATCAGTGACTCCGGGACAGGGACCGGTTCACCCCTCCACTTT
TRBV29-1	NA	TRBJ1-2	NA	CSVTQGFPGYTF	TGCAGCGTTACGCAGGGGTTTCCTGGCTACACCTTC
TRBV13	NA	TRBJ1-1	NA	CASSSGTYTEAFF	TGTGCCAGCAGCTCCGGTACGTACACTGAAGCTTTCTTT
TRBV29-1	NA	TRBJ1-2	TRBD1	CSAAGTGDRDGYTF	TGCAGCGCAGCCGGGACCGGGGACAGGGACGGCTACACCTTC
TRBV9	NA	TRBJ2-6	NA	CASSEGGTGANVLTF	TGTGCCAGCAGCGAGGGAGGGACAGGGGCCAACGTCCTGACTTTC
TRBV20-1	NA	TRBJ2-5	NA	CSANAGTQETQYF	TGCAGTGCTAACGCAGGGACCCAAGAGACCCAGTACTTC
TRBV7-2	NA	TRBJ2-7	NA	CASSQGSSGVYEQYF	TGCGCCAGCAGCCAAGGGTCCTCAGGGGTCTACGAGCAGTACTTC
TRBV20-1	NA	TRBJ2-2	NA	CSASGRSGTGELIF	TGCAGTGCTAGCGGGAGATCGGGCACCGGGGAGCTGATTTTT
TRBV7-9	NA	TRBJ1-2	NA	CASSQGYGGGNGYTF	TGCGCCAGCAGCCAAGGATACGGGGGAGGAAATGGCTACACCTTC
TRBV7-8	many	TRBJ2-7	NA	CASSLALGGSYEQYF	TGTGCCAGCAGCTTAGCGCTTGGCGGATCCTACGAGCAGTACTTC
TRBV9	many	TRBJ1-6	NA	CASSYGRNNSPLHF	TGTGCCAGCAGCTATGGACGGAATAATTCACCCCTCCACTTT